This paragraph covers one T cell receptor beta chain sequence. The antigen remains unidentified. Deletions cut 3 bases from V and 3 bases from J, with 6 bases between. The CDR3 covers 14 residues. Per the germline V gene, CDR1 is SNHLY and CDR2 is FYNNEI. This record belongs to a study of CD8+CD57+ T cells in acquired aplastic anemia. In the study overall: Sorting CD4+ and CD8+ cells gave DNA averaging approximately 3 ug. Study-wide results and caveats: Found in both controls and patients were 25 to 35 CD8+ CDR3 sequences. Between patients and controls, CD8+ Simpson's diversity did not vary significantly.

TCR beta VDJ and CDR3 profiling used genomic DNA as template. TCRdb used MiXCR to reprocess the reads, holding one entry per CDR3 protein. Here the sample spans roughly 300,000 distinct CDR3 sequences, 55% to 65% being singletons. V and J are TRBV2 and TRBJ2-6; D is possibly TRBD1 (5 bases). The TCR originated in a human donor with severe aplastic anemia or a healthy control (not recorded which). The sample taken for sequencing was sorted CD4+, CD8+, or CD8+CD57+ T cells (not recorded which) from PBMCs. The CDR3 coding sequence is TGTGCCAGCAGTGACAGGGTTGGGGCCAACGTCCTGACTTTC. Its translation is CASSDRVGANVLTF.